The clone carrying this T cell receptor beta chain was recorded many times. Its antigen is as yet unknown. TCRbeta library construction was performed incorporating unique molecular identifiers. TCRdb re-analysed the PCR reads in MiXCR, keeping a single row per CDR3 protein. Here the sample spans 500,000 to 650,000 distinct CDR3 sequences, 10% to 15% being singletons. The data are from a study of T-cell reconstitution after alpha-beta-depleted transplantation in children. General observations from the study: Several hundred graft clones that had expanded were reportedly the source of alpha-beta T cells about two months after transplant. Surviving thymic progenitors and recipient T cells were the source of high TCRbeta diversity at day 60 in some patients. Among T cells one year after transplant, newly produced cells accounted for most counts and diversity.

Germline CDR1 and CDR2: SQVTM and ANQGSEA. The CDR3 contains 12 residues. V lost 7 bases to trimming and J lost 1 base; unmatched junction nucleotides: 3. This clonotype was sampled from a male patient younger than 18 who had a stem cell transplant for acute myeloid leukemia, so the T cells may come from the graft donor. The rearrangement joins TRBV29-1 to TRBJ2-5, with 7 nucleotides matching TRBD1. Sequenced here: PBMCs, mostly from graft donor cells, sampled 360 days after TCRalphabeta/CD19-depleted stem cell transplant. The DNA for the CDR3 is TGCAGCGGAAGGGACAGCCAAGAGACCCAGTACTTC. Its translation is CSGRDSQETQYF.